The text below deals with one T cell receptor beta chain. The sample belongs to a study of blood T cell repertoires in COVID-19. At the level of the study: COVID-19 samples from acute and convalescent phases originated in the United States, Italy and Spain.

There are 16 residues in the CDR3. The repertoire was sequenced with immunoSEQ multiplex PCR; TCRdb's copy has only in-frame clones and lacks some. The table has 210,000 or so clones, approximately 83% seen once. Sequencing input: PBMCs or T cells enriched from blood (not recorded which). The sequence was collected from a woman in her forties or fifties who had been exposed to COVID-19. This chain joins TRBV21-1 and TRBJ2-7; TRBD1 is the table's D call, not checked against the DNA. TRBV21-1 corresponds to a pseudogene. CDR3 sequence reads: CASSSRRHSKVYEQYF. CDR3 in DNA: TGTGCCAGCAGCTCCCGGCGACATTCGAAAGTCTACGAGCAGTACTTC.